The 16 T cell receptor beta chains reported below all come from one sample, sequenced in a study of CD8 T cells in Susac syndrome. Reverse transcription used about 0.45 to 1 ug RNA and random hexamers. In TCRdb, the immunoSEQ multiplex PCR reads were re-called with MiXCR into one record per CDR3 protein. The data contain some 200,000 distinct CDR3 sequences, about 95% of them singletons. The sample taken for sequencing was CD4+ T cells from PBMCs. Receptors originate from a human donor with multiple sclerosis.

This chain's CDR3 is CSVVKMSQGGTEAFF. CDR3 coding DNA: TGCAGCGTCGTAAAGATGTCGCAGGGGGGCACTGAAGCTTTCTTT. This sequence joins TRBV29-1 and TRBJ1-1; 7 bases align to TRBD1. V was pared by 6 bases and J by 4 bases, with 14 bases of the junction left unmatched. CDR1 and CDR2 from the germline V gene are SQVTM and ANQGSEA. CDR3 length: 15 amino acids.

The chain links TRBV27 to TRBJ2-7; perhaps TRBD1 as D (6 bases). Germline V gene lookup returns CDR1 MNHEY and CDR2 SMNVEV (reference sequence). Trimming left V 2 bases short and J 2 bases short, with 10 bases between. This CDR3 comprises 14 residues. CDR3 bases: TGTGCCAGCAGTTTAGGGACACCAACCTACGAGCAGTACTTC. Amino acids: CASSLGTPTYEQYF.

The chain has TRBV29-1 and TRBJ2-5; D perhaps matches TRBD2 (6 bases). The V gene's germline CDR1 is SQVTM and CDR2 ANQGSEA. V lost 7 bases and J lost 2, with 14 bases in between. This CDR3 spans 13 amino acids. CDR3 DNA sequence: TGCAGCGGCCGGGACTTACGTCAAGAGACCCAGTACTTC. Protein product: CSGRDLRQETQYF.

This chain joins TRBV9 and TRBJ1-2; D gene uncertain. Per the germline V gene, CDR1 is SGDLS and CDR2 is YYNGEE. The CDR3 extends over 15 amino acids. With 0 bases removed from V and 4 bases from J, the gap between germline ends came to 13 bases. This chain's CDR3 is CASSVGYNEFYGYTF. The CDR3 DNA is TGTGCCAGCAGCGTAGGTTACAACGAATTCTATGGCTACACCTTC.

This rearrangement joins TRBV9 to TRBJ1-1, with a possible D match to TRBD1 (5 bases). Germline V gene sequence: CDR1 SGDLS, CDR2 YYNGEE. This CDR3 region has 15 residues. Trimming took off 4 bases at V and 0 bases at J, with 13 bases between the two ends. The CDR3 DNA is TGTGCCAGCAGCCCCCAGACAGACATGAACACTGAAGCTTTCTTT. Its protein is CASSPQTDMNTEAFF.

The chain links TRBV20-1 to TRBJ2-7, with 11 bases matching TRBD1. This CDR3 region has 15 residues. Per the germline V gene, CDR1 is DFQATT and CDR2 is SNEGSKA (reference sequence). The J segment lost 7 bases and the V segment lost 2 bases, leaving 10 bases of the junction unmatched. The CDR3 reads CSARSRTGGSGEQYF. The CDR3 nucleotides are TGCAGTGCTAGATCGCGGACAGGGGGCTCTGGGGAGCAGTACTTC.

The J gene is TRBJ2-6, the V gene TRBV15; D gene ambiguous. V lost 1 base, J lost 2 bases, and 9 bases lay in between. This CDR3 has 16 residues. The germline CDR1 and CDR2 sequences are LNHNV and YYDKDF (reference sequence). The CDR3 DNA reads TGTGCCACCAGCAGAGTCGACCGCGCTGGGGCCAACGTCCTGACTTTC. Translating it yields CATSRVDRAGANVLTF.

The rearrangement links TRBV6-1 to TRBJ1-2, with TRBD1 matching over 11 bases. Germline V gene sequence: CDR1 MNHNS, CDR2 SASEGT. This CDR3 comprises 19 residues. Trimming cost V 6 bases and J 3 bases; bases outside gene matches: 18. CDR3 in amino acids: CASSQSPGQGASTYYGYTF. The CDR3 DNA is TGTGCCAGCAGCCAAAGCCCCGGACAGGGGGCTTCTACGTACTATGGCTACACCTTC.

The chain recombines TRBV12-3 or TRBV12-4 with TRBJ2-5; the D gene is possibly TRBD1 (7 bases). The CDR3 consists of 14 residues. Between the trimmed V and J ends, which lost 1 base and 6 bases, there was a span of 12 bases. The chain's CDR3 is CASSLGGTAKTQYF. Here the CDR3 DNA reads TGTGCCAGCAGTTTAGGCGGGACAGCGAAGACCCAGTACTTC.

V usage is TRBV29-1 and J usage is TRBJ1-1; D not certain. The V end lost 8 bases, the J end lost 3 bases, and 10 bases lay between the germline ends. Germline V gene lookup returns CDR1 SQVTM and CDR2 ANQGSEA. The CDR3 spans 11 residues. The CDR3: CSCRRDTEAFF. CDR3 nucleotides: TGCAGCTGCCGGCGGGACACTGAAGCTTTCTTT.

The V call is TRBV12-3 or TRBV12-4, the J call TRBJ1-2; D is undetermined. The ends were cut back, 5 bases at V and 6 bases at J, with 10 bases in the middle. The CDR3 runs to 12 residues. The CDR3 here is CASSPRTHGYTF. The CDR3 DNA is TGTGCCAGCAGTCCTCGGACTCATGGCTACACCTTC.

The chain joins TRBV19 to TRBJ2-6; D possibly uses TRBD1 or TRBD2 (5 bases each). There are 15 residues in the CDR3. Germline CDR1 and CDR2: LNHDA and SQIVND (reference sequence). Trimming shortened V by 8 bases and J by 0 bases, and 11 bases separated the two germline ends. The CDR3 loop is CASGDARSGANVLTF. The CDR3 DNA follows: TGTGCCAGTGGGGACGCTCGCTCTGGGGCCAACGTCCTGACTTTC.

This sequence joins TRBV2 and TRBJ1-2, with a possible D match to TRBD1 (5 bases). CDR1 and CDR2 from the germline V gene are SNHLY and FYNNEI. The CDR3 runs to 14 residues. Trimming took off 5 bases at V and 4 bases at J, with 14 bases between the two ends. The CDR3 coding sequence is TGTGCCAGCAGTCCGACAGCAACTTTCTATGGCTACACCTTC. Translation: CASSPTATFYGYTF.

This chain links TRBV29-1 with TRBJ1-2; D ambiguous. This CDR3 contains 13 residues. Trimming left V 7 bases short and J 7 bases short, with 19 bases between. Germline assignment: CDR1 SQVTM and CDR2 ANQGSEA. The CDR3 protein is CSASGPVASGYTF. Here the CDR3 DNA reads TGCAGCGCCTCCGGACCCGTCGCCAGTGGCTACACCTTC.

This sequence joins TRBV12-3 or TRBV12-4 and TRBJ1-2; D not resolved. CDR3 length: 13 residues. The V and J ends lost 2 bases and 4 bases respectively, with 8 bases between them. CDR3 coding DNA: TGTGCCAGCAGTTTATCAGTGGGCTATGGCTACACCTTC. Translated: CASSLSVGYGYTF.

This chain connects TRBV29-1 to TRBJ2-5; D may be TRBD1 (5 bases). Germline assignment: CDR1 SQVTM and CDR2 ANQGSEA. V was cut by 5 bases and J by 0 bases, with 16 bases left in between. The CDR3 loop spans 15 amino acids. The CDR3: CSVWRGQPYQETQYF. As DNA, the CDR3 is TGCAGCGTTTGGCGCGGACAACCGTACCAAGAGACCCAGTACTTC.